This is a list of T cell receptor beta chains from one sample in a study of CD8 T cells in ankylosing spondylitis. TCRdb passed the 5' RACE reads through MiXCR, listing each CDR3 protein once. The table lists under 450,000 distinct CDR3 sequences, approximately 20% of them singletons. The sample comprised blood, either unsorted or a sorted T cell fraction (not recorded which). These receptor sequences come from a male donor with ankylosing spondylitis or in good health (not recorded which). Both conserved end residues are part of each CDR3. The D gene is left open where the match is weak. Some rows have no size entry. The others give once, few or many, or a class for an expanded clone.

v_gene	d_gene	j_gene	abundance	CDR3nt	CDR3aa
TRBV7-3	.	TRBJ2-3	.	TGTGCCAGCAGCCCAGGACCGAGCACAGATACGCAGTATTTT	CASSPGPSTDTQYF
TRBV6-5	TRBD2	TRBJ2-7	.	TGTGCCAGCAGTTCACTAGCGGGGGCCTCCTACGAGCAGTACTTC	CASSSLAGASYEQYF
TRBV3-1	.	TRBJ2-5	few	TGTGCCAGCAGCGACAGGTCACAGCTCACGGTGGAGACCCAGTACTTC	CASSDRSQLTVETQYF
TRBV20-1	.	TRBJ2-7	few	TGCAGTGCTAGAGGTTGGCCTGAGACGACCTACGAGCAGTACTTC	CSARGWPETTYEQYF
TRBV12-3/TRBV12-4	.	TRBJ1-1	few	TGTGCCAGCAGCTCCGAAGGTGCTGAAGCTTTCTTT	CASSSEGAEAFF
TRBV9	TRBD1	TRBJ1-1	.	TGTGCCAGCAGCGCGGACAGGGGGGGCACTGAAGTTTTCTTT	CASSADRGGTEVFF
TRBV2	.	TRBJ2-5	few	TGTGCCAGCACCCCAAATCACAAAGAGACCCAGTACTTC	CASTPNHKETQYF
TRBV6-6	.	TRBJ2-5	.	TGTGCCTCTTGGCCGGGGGCCCGAGAGACCCAGTACTTC	CASWPGARETQYF
TRBV7-6	.	TRBJ2-7	.	TGTGCCAGCAGCTTAGCGGCGACAGCGGTCTACGAGCAGTACTTC	CASSLAATAVYEQYF
TRBV12-3/TRBV12-4	.	TRBJ2-7	few	TGTGCCAGCAAGAGGGAGAGCTCCTACGAGCAGTACTTC	CASKRESSYEQYF
TRBV5-1	.	TRBJ2-1	many	TGCGCCAGCACCCAAAACAATGAGCAGTTCTTC	CASTQNNEQFF
TRBV7-8	TRBD2	TRBJ2-7	many	TGTGCCAGCAGTCCCAGCGGGGGGAGCTCCTACGAGCAGTACTTC	CASSPSGGSSYEQYF
TRBV11-2	.	TRBJ1-2	few	TGTGCCAGCAGCCCGGCGGGGGGGGCAGGGCCCTTTAACTATGGCTACACCTTC	CASSPAGGAGPFNYGYTF
TRBV5-1	TRBD2	TRBJ2-1	.	TGCGCCAGCAGCTTTAGCGGGGGACCGTCCTACAATGAGCAGTTCTTC	CASSFSGGPSYNEQFF
TRBV3-1	TRBD1	TRBJ2-1	.	TGTGCCAGCAGTCCCACAGGGGGCGATGAGCAGTTCTTC	CASSPTGGDEQFF
TRBV7-8	TRBD1	TRBJ2-1	once	TGTGCCAGCAGCGCGCATTGGGAGACAGGGCTCTACAATGAGCAGTTCTTC	CASSAHWETGLYNEQFF
TRBV12-3/TRBV12-4	.	TRBJ2-1	few	TGTGCCAGCAGTCCCGCGGGGCCCGGCAGTGAGCAGTTCTTC	CASSPAGPGSEQFF
TRBV10-3	.	TRBJ2-5	.	TGTGCCATCAGTGCTGATCTTGGGACCCAGTACTTC	CAISADLGTQYF
TRBV4-1	TRBD1	TRBJ2-3	.	TGCGCCAGCAGCCAGATAGGGACAGCAGGCGCAGATACGCAGTATTTT	CASSQIGTAGADTQYF
TRBV20-1	TRBD2	TRBJ2-1	.	TGCAGTGCTAGAGATATACGGGGGGGAGTCAATGAGCAGTTCTTC	CSARDIRGGVNEQFF
TRBV6-1	.	TRBJ2-2	.	TGTGCCAGCAGTCCAAAATTCACCGGGGAGCTGTTTTTT	CASSPKFTGELFF
TRBV12-3/TRBV12-4	TRBD1	TRBJ2-7	.	TGTGCCAGCAGCATACTTCCGGGACAGGGCTACGAGCAGTACTTC	CASSILPGQGYEQYF
TRBV2	.	TRBJ2-3	.	TGTGCCAGCAGTGGCAGGGGGAGGATCACAGATACGCAGTATTTT	CASSGRGRITDTQYF
TRBV6-5	.	TRBJ2-3	few	TGTGCCAGCAGTTACTCGAGGAAGATGTTGAGGGCGGATACGCAGTATTTT	CASSYSRKMLRADTQYF
TRBV7-2	.	TRBJ2-1	many	TGTGCCAGCGCAGTCTCGAATGAGCAGTTCTTC	CASAVSNEQFF
TRBV28	.	TRBJ1-4	.	TGTGCCAGCAGTTTATTGTCAGATAATGAAAAACTGTTTTTT	CASSLLSDNEKLFF
TRBV20-1	.	TRBJ2-7	.	TGCAGTGCTAGGAGCCCCACGGCCCACGAGCAGTACTTC	CSARSPTAHEQYF
TRBV3-1	.	TRBJ1-1	.	TGTGCCAGCAGCCAAGTTGGGAGGGGGGCCGCTGAAGCTTTCTTT	CASSQVGRGAAEAFF
TRBV30	.	TRBJ1-4	.	TGTGCCTGGTCCCCCTTGGGTGAAAAACTGTTTTTT	CAWSPLGEKLFF
TRBV4-2	TRBD2	TRBJ2-2	few	TGTGCCAGCAGCCAAGATGTAACGGTGGAAGCGGGGGTCACCGGGGAGCTGTTTTTT	CASSQDVTVEAGVTGELFF
TRBV9	TRBD2	TRBJ2-3	.	TGTGCCAGCAGCGTAGACCAGCGGGGGGGTACTAGCACAGATACGCAGTATTTT	CASSVDQRGGTSTDTQYF
TRBV7-9	TRBD1	TRBJ1-1	few	TGTGCCAGCAGGCTCACAGGGGCTACTGAAGCTTTCTTT	CASRLTGATEAFF
TRBV4-1	.	TRBJ2-5	.	TGCGCCAGCAGCCAATCGGGAGTGAGTGCCGGGGAGACCCAGTACTTC	CASSQSGVSAGETQYF
TRBV20-1	.	TRBJ2-7	.	TGCAGTGCTAGAGAAAAATGGGGCTACGAGCAGTACTTC	CSAREKWGYEQYF
TRBV4-2	.	TRBJ2-7	few	TGTGCCAGCAGCCAAGATCCCGGGACGGAGAGTCTCGAGCAGTACTTC	CASSQDPGTESLEQYF
TRBV20-1	.	TRBJ2-1	.	TGCAGTGCTATTGAAGGGGGCTCCTACAATGAGCAGTTCTTC	CSAIEGGSYNEQFF
TRBV10-1	TRBD1	TRBJ2-7	many	TGCGCCAGCAGTCGGGACAGCCCCTACGAGCAGTACTTC	CASSRDSPYEQYF
TRBV7-9	.	TRBJ1-6	.	TGTGCCAGCAGCTTAGCGGGACGGGGGGCATATAATTCACCCCTCCACTTT	CASSLAGRGAYNSPLHF
TRBV2	.	TRBJ1-1	few	TGTGCCAGCCGACAACAGGGGAACACTGAAGCTTTCTTT	CASRQQGNTEAFF
TRBV12-3/TRBV12-4	.	TRBJ2-7	.	TGTGCCAGCACGGGGTTCAGCTCCTACGAGCAGTACTTC	CASTGFSSYEQYF
TRBV6-1	.	TRBJ2-1	few	TGTGCCAGCAGTGCTCGATATCCTTCCAATGAGCAGTTCTTC	CASSARYPSNEQFF
TRBV12-3/TRBV12-4	.	TRBJ1-5	.	TGTGCCAGCAGTTTAGCTGGAGCGAGCAATCAGCCCCAGCATTTT	CASSLAGASNQPQHF
TRBV2	.	TRBJ2-1	.	TGTGCCAGCAGTGAAGCTGGGTCCCCCTACAATGAGCAGTTCTTC	CASSEAGSPYNEQFF
TRBV9	.	TRBJ2-3	.	TGTGCCAGCAGCGTAGCGAGCACAGATACGCAGTATTTT	CASSVASTDTQYF
TRBV20-1	.	TRBJ2-1	.	TGCAGTGCTAAGGTTTTAAGGGACCCGTACAATGAGCAGTTCTTC	CSAKVLRDPYNEQFF
TRBV10-3	TRBD2	TRBJ2-7	.	TGTGCCACCGCTCCTGGACTAGCTTACGAGCAGTACTTC	CATAPGLAYEQYF
TRBV12-3/TRBV12-4	.	TRBJ1-2	few	TGTGCCAGCAGTAGTTCCCCGGGACGCTATGGCTACACCTTC	CASSSSPGRYGYTF
TRBV12-3/TRBV12-4	.	TRBJ2-7	.	TGTGCCAGCAGTCCTCACCGGGGGGCGGGGGCCTACGAGCAGTACTTC	CASSPHRGAGAYEQYF
TRBV6-1	TRBD2	TRBJ2-1	few	TGTGCCAGCAGTCCGGGACTAGCGGGGGTATTCGATGAGCAGTTCTTC	CASSPGLAGVFDEQFF
TRBV12-3/TRBV12-4	.	TRBJ2-4	once	TGTGCCAGCAGTCCGCAGGAGAGTCTAGCCAAAAACATTCAGTACTTC	CASSPQESLAKNIQYF
TRBV11-2	.	TRBJ2-1	few	TGTGCCAGCAGCTTAGTAGGTCGAGGGGTCTCAGAGCAGTTCTTC	CASSLVGRGVSEQFF
TRBV12-3/TRBV12-4	.	TRBJ2-3	.	TGTGCCAGCAGTTTTCGTCAGGGTGGGGCAGATACGCAGTATTTT	CASSFRQGGADTQYF
TRBV7-6	TRBD2	TRBJ2-1	few	TGTGCCAGCAGCCCAGGGACTAGTCTACTCCATGAGCAGTTCTTC	CASSPGTSLLHEQFF
TRBV29-1	.	TRBJ2-3	few	TGCAGCGTCAGGGGGGGTCCCACAGATACGCAGTATTTT	CSVRGGPTDTQYF
TRBV27	.	TRBJ1-5	.	TGTGCCAGCAGTACACAGGGTCAGCCCCAGCATTTT	CASSTQGQPQHF
TRBV4-1	TRBD1	TRBJ2-7	many	TGCGCCAGCAGCTACTCTACCGGGACAGGGTCTCACTACGAGCAGTACTTC	CASSYSTGTGSHYEQYF
TRBV28	.	TRBJ2-7	.	TGTGCCAGCAGTGGGGGTTTTCGCCCTTTCTACGAGCAGTACTTC	CASSGGFRPFYEQYF
TRBV9	TRBD2	TRBJ2-4	.	TGTGCCAGCAGCGTCTACGGGACTAGCGAGACCAAAAACATTCAGTACTTC	CASSVYGTSETKNIQYF
TRBV6-6	.	TRBJ2-7	few	TGTGCCAGCAGTTACTCGATCCAGCGGGAGCAGTACTTC	CASSYSIQREQYF